This entry lists 26 T cell receptor beta chains sequenced from one sample in a study of blood T cell repertoires in COVID-19. Sequenced by immunoSEQ multiplex PCR; TCRdb stores in-frame clones only, minus some. The data show over 80,000 clones, 80% to 90% seen once. Source material: peripheral blood. The source of these receptors is a man aged 50-59 years with acute or convalescent COVID-19.

The genes are TRBV7-9 and TRBJ1-2; D perhaps matches TRBD1 (5 bases). Germline loops: CDR1 SEHNR, CDR2 FQNEAQ (reference sequence). The CDR3 extends over 13 amino acids. Trimming stripped 2 bases from V and 6 bases from J, with 10 bases between. The CDR3 protein is CASSLSDSHGYTF. CDR3 in DNA: TGTGCCAGCAGCTTAAGCGACAGCCATGGCTACACCTTC.

The V and J genes are TRBV18 and TRBJ1-2; no clear D. This CDR3 spans 14 amino acids. Germline assignment: CDR1 KGHSH and CDR2 LQKENI. The V end lost 2 bases, the J end lost 7 bases, and 14 bases lay between the germline ends. The DNA for the CDR3 is TGTGCCAGCTCACCAGGCGACCGGAGGGTTGGCTACACCTTC. Protein product: CASSPGDRRVGYTF.

The V and J genes are TRBV9 and TRBJ1-2; no definite D call. The CDR3 covers 16 residues. Trimming pared 3 bases from V and 6 bases from J, leaving 21 bases between. Germline CDR1 reads SGDLS; CDR2 reads YYNGEE. The CDR3 protein is CASSAQRDYKENGYTF. The CDR3 DNA reads TGTGCCAGCAGCGCACAGAGGGATTACAAGGAGAATGGCTACACCTTC.

This chain links TRBV5-1 with TRBJ1-3; 10 bases line up with TRBD1. J lost 0 bases, V lost 4 bases, and 7 bases had no gene match. The length of the CDR3 is 17 residues. Germline V lookup: CDR1 SGHRS, CDR2 YFSETQ. CDR3 nucleotide sequence: TGCGCCAGCAGCACCGGACAGGGGGGATTCTCTGGAAACACCATATATTTT. Translation gives CASSTGQGGFSGNTIYF.

The chain is built from TRBV9 and TRBJ1-1; 9 nucleotides match TRBD1. This CDR3 has 15 residues. The V gene's germline CDR1 is SGDLS and CDR2 YYNGEE. With 4 bases clipped from V and 2 bases from J, the junction kept 6 bases outside the gene matches. Written as DNA, the CDR3 is TGTGCCAGCAGCAGACAGGGGGGCGCCAACACTGAAGCTTTCTTT. This translates into CASSRQGGANTEAFF.

CDR3 DNA sequence: TGTGCCAGCAACCGGGACTTCGACTACGAGCAGTACGTC. Translating it yields CASNRDFDYEQYV. The rearrangement uses TRBV7-9 and TRBJ2-7; possible D gene TRBD2, 6 bases. Per germline, CDR1 SEHNR and CDR2 FQNEAQ (reference sequence). The germline V and J ends were trimmed by 7 bases and 3 bases, with 13 bases remaining between them. The CDR3 is 13 amino acids.

CDR3 in DNA: TGTGCCAGCAGTGAAGCCCCGGGACTAGCTTCAGATACGCAGTATTTT. This codes for CASSEAPGLASDTQYF. The chain has TRBV6-1 and TRBJ2-3, with 9 positions matching TRBD2. With 0 bases clipped from V and 4 bases from J, the junction kept 5 bases outside the gene matches. CDR1 is MNHNS and CDR2 is SASEGT in the germline V gene. The CDR3 sequence is 16 residues long.

This clone was seen once. V usage is TRBV7-8 and J usage is TRBJ2-2; 8 nucleotides align to TRBD1. The CDR3 covers 15 residues. CDR1 and CDR2 from the germline V gene are SGHVS and FQNEAQ. Trimming removed 2 bases from V and 4 bases from J; junction bases left unmatched: 3. This CDR3 is CASSLKTGVTGELFF. CDR3 DNA: TGTGCCAGCAGCTTAAAGACAGGGGTCACCGGGGAGCTGTTTTTT. Combining the CDR3 with reference TRBV7-8 and TRBJ2-2 gives the whole variable domain GAGVSQSPRYKVAKRGQDVALRCDPISGHVSLFWYQQALGQGPEFLTYFQNEAQLDKSGLPSDRFFAERPEGSVSTLKIQRTQQEDSAVYLCASSLKTGVTGELFFGEGSRLTVL.

The gene calls are TRBV4-2 and TRBJ2-7, with 11 bases aligning to TRBD2. The CDR3 has 16 residues. Germline trimming cut 0 bases from V and 6 bases from J; bases unmatched to any gene: 7. CDR1 LGHNA and CDR2 YNFKEQ come from the germline V gene. The CDR3 sequence: CASSQEVAGGPVEQYF. DNA for the CDR3: TGTGCCAGCAGCCAAGAGGTAGCGGGGGGGCCAGTCGAGCAGTACTTC.

This clone came up once. V and J are TRBV6-1 and TRBJ2-7; TRBD2 might be the D (7 bases). Looked up from germline, CDR1 is MNHNS and CDR2 is SASEGT. V shed 2 bases and J shed 6 bases, with 11 bases lying between them. The CDR3 runs to 13 residues. The DNA for the CDR3 is TGTGCCAGCAGTGAACGGGGGGCCGTCGAGCAGTACTTC. Encoded protein: CASSERGAVEQYF.

This clone was counted a single time. V and J are TRBV27 and TRBJ1-6, with a possible D match to TRBD1 (6 bases). Trimming cost V 0 bases and J 9 bases, with 21 bases left between them. The germline CDR1 and CDR2 sequences are MNHEY and SMNVEV (reference sequence). There are 18 residues in the CDR3. The CDR3 sequence is CASSLSGAAGDLFSPLHF. CDR3 nucleotides: TGTGCCAGCAGTTTATCAGGTGCAGCAGGGGATTTGTTTTCACCCCTCCACTTT.

The V and J genes are TRBV6-6 and TRBJ1-1; unclear D gene. The V and J ends lost 7 bases and 0 bases respectively, with 15 bases between them. This CDR3 has 15 amino acids. CDR1 is MNHNY and CDR2 is SVGAGI in the germline V gene (reference sequence). DNA of the CDR3: TGTGCCAGCACCAAGGAGCCGAACATGAACACTGAAGCTTTCTTT. Its protein product is CASTKEPNMNTEAFF.

The chain uses TRBV19 and TRBJ2-7; D unclear. The CDR3 has 13 amino acids. V lost 6 bases and J lost 3, with 12 bases in between. Per the germline V gene, CDR1 is LNHDA and CDR2 is SQIVND (reference sequence). The CDR3: CASRNSGYYEQYF. CDR3 nucleotides: TGTGCCAGTAGGAACAGTGGATACTACGAGCAGTACTTC.

The CDR3 spells CASRRGFNYGYTF. The CDR3, as DNA: TGTGCCAGCAGGAGGGGGTTCAACTATGGCTACACCTTC. This sequence joins TRBV5-5 and TRBJ1-2, with D perhaps matching TRBD1 (6 bases). CDR3 length: 13 residues. Per germline, CDR1 SGHKS and CDR2 YYEKEE (reference sequence). Between the trimmed V and J ends, which lost 5 bases and 2 bases, there was a span of 10 bases.

The rearrangement joins TRBV28 to TRBJ1-1; D remains unclear. Trimming left V 2 bases short and J 5 bases short, with 12 bases between. The CDR3 spans 14 residues. Germline-derived CDR1 and CDR2 are MDHEN and SYDVKM. The CDR3, as DNA: TGTGCCAGCAGTTTAAGCGAGGGCCGAACTGAAGCTTTCTTT. As protein: CASSLSEGRTEAFF.

This chain connects TRBV19 to TRBJ1-3; a weak D match, TRBD1 (5 bases). Trimming took off 3 bases at V and 8 bases at J, with 17 bases between the two ends. The CDR3 sequence is 15 residues long. The germline V gene has CDR1 LNHDA and CDR2 SQIVND (reference sequence). This CDR3 is CASSMGDSLGDTIYF. In DNA form, the CDR3 reads TGTGCCAGTAGTATGGGGGACTCGCTTGGCGACACCATATATTTT.

The CDR3, as DNA: TGTGCCAGCAGCTTCCAGAGCGGGGGCTTTAACAATGAGCAGTTCTTC. Translated: CASSFQSGGFNNEQFF. The chain employs TRBV7-2 and TRBJ2-1, with 8 nucleotides matching TRBD2. The CDR3 has 16 residues. J lost 5 bases, V lost 3 bases, and 9 bases had no gene match. CDR1 is SGHTA, CDR2 FQGNSA, per germline.

This chain links TRBV29-1 with TRBJ2-3; D may be TRBD2 (5 bases). CDR1 is SQVTM and CDR2 is ANQGSEA in the germline V gene. The CDR3 totals 14 residues. V was cut by 1 base and J by 4 bases, with 12 bases left in between. CDR3 sequence: CSVEGGYGADTQYF. DNA for the CDR3: TGCAGCGTTGAAGGCGGGTACGGTGCAGATACGCAGTATTTT.

The chain links TRBV30 to TRBJ1-5; TRBD1 aligns across 7 bases. The CDR3 covers 15 residues. V lost 3 bases and J lost 1; bases outside the gene matches: 6. The germline gives CDR1 GTSNPN, CDR2 SVGIG (reference sequence). CDR3 in amino acids: CAWSQRGLSNQPQHF. CDR3 DNA: TGTGCCTGGAGCCAAAGGGGGCTGAGCAATCAGCCCCAGCATTTT. Filled out from reference TRBV30 and TRBJ1-5, the complete variable domain reads SQTIHQWPATLVQPVGSPLSLECTVEGTSNPNLYWYRQAAGRGLQLLFYSVGIGQISSEVPQNLSASRPQDRQFILSSKKLLLSDSGFYLCAWSQRGLSNQPQHFGDGTRLSIL.

This rearrangement joins TRBV29-1 to TRBJ2-7; D is perhaps TRBD1 (5 bases). Trimming took 5 bases from V and 0 from J, leaving 8 bases between them. Germline CDR1 SQVTM, CDR2 ANQGSEA. The CDR3 runs to 12 residues. The CDR3 nucleotides read TGCAGCGTTCAGGACAACTCCTACGAGCAGTACTTC. This sequence encodes CSVQDNSYEQYF.

V is TRBV6-6 and J is TRBJ1-5; D remains unclear. The CDR3 consists of 16 residues. V lost 0 bases, J lost 1 base, and 10 bases lay in between. CDR1 and CDR2 (germline): MNHNY, SVGAGI (reference sequence). The CDR3 sequence: CASSYSGSRSNQPQHF. CDR3 DNA sequence: TGTGCCAGCAGTTACTCGGGCAGCAGGAGCAATCAGCCCCAGCATTTT.

Here the CDR3 DNA reads TGTGCCAGCAGCCGCAATAGCGGGGGGCCTCAAGAGACCCAGTACTTC. Residues: CASSRNSGGPQETQYF. The genes are TRBV3-1 (or the pseudogene TRBV3-2) and TRBJ2-5, with 10 bases fitting TRBD2. Germline V gene lookup returns CDR1 LGHDT and CDR2 YNNKEL (reference sequence). The J segment lost 2 bases and the V segment lost 4 bases, leaving 7 bases of the junction unmatched. There are 16 residues in the CDR3.

The rearrangement joins TRBV12-3 or TRBV12-4 to TRBJ1-1; D is ambiguous. With 2 bases removed from V and 7 bases from J, the gap between germline ends came to 5 bases. The CDR3 is made up of 11 amino acids. CDR3 in amino acids: CASSLRGEAFF. The CDR3 DNA sequence: TGTGCCAGCAGTTTACGCGGTGAAGCTTTCTTT.

With respect to this clone: Compared with germline, one end of the junction differs, possibly owing to a read error. This chain uses TRBV7-7 with TRBJ1-5; D ambiguous. The CDR3 has 13 amino acids. The germline V gene encodes CDR1 SSHAT and CDR2 FNYEAQ (reference sequence). The CDR3 DNA sequence: TGTGCTAGCAGCTTAGCGGTAGAATCTCCCCAGCATTTT. Translation gives CASSLAVESPQHF.

This clone was recorded at least ten times. The CDR3 DNA follows: TGTGCCAGCGGGGCGGGGCCCAACAATGAGCAGTTCTTC. It specifies CASGAGPNNEQFF. The V and J genes are TRBV11-2 and TRBJ2-1; D possibly corresponds to TRBD2 (6 bases). This CDR3 has 13 residues. Trimming stripped 8 bases from V and 5 bases from J, with 13 bases between. Germline CDR1 reads SGHAT; CDR2 reads FQNNGV.

Only one count was recorded for this clone. In DNA, the CDR3 is TGTGCCAGCAGCTTAGGGCAAACCTACGAGCAGTACGTC. Translated, it gives CASSLGQTYEQYV. The chain employs TRBV11-2 and TRBJ2-7; D not resolved. The ends were cut back, 1 base at V and 2 bases at J, with 6 bases in the middle. This CDR3 contains 13 residues. The germline CDR1 and CDR2 sequences are SGHAT and FQNNGV.